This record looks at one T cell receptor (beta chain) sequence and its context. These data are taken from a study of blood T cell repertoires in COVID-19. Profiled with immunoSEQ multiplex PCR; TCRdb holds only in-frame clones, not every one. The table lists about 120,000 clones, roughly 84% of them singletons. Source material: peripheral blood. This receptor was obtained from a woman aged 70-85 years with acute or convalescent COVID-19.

The CDR3 bases are TGTGCCTGGAGTACGCGACTTGAAAGCTACACCTTC. It codes for CAWSTRLESYTF. The chain links TRBV30 to TRBJ1-2; D unclear. Looked up from germline, CDR1 is GTSNPN and CDR2 is SVGIG (reference sequence). V was clipped by 2 bases and J by 9 bases, with 13 bases between them. There are 12 residues in the CDR3.